This T cell receptor beta chain was retrieved from a study of early stage breast cancer tumors. Study-level results: Comparing each tissue with blood distinguished tumor from normal in most of the 16 patients. Functional markers like CD4, CD8 and FOXP3 were missed in bulk sequencing. Compared with adjacent normal breast tissue, tumors showed roughly 2.5-fold greater T cell density and higher clonality.

Note on this clone: What it recognizes is unknown.

The repertoire was sequenced with immunoSEQ multiplex PCR; TCRdb's copy has only in-frame clones and lacks some. The sample lists tens of thousands of clones; roughly 77% were seen once. Germline V gene data show CDR1 as SNHLY and CDR2 as FYNNEI. The CDR3 is made up of 14 amino acids. V was clipped by 4 bases and J by 3 bases, with 11 bases between them. This rearrangement joins TRBV2 to TRBJ2-3, with a tentative D call TRBD1 (5 bases). This receptor was identified in a person aged 35-55 years with breast cancer. Sequenced input: blood. The CDR3 region has the DNA TGTGCCAGCAGTGGGCAGGGCCGTACAGATACGCAGTATTTT. As protein: CASSGQGRTDTQYF.